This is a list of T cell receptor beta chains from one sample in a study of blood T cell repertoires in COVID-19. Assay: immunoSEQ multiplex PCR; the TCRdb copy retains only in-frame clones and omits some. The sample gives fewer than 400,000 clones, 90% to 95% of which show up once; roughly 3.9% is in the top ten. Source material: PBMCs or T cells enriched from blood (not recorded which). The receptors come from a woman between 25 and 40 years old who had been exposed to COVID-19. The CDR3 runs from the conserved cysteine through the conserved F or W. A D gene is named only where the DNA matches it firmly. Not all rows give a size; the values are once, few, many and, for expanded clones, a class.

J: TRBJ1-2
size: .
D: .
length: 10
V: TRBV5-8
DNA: TGTGCCAGCACGCGAGATGGCTACACCTTC
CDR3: CASTRDGYTF

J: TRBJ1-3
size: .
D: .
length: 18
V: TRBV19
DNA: TGTGCCAGTAGTATAGATCCTCTCCGACAGTCCTCTGGAAACACCATATATTTT
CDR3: CASSIDPLRQSSGNTIYF

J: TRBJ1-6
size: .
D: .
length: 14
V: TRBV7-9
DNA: TGTGCCAGCACCGTCGGGGGGTTCAATTCACCCCTCCACTTT
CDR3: CASTVGGFNSPLHF

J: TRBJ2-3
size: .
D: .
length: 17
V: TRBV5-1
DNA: TGCGCCAGCAGCTTTGGCCCCTCTGCGGGATACACAGATACGCAGTATTTT
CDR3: CASSFGPSAGYTDTQYF

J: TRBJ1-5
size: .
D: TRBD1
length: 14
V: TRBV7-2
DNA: TGTGCCAGCAGTCTGGACAGGGTGAATCAGCCCCAGCATTTT
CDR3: CASSLDRVNQPQHF

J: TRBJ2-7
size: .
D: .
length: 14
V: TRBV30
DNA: TGTGCCTGGACCCTTGGTTCTACTTCCTACGAGCAGTACTTC
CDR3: CAWTLGSTSYEQYF

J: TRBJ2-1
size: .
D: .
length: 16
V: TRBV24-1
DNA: TGTGCCACCAGTGACCAACAGGGGAGGTTCTACAATGAGCAGTTCTTC
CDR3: CATSDQQGRFYNEQFF

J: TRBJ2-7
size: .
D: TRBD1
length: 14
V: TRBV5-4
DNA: TGTGCCAGCAGCTTGGGGACAGGGATCTACGAGCAGTACTTC
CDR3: CASSLGTGIYEQYF

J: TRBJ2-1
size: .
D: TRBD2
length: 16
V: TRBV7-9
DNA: TGTGCCAGCAGCTCTTCTAGCGGGGGTAAATACAATGAGCAGTTCTTC
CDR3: CASSSSSGGKYNEQFF

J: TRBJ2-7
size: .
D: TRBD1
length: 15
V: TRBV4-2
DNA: TGTGCCAGCAGCCAGAAAGGACAGGTGTTGGGGGAGCAGTACTTC
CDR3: CASSQKGQVLGEQYF

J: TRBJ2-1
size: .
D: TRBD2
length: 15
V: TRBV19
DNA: TGTGCCAGTAGTATGGGAACTAGCGGATCCAATGAGCAGTTCTTC
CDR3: CASSMGTSGSNEQFF

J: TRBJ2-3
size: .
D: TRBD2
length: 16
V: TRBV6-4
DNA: TGTGCCAGCAGTGCCTTACTAGCGGGGGGGCCAGATACGCAGTATTTT
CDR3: CASSALLAGGPDTQYF

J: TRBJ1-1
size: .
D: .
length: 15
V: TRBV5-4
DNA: TGTGCCAGCAGCTTATCTAGCAGTTTGAACACTGAAGCTTTCTTT
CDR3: CASSLSSSLNTEAFF

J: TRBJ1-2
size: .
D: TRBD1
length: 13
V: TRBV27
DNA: TGTGCCAGCAGGAATACAGGGGGCTATGGCTACACCTTC
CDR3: CASRNTGGYGYTF

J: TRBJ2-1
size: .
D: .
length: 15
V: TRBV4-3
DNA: TGCGCCAGCAGCCAAGTGGGCCGATTAAAGGATGAGCAGTTCTTC
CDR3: CASSQVGRLKDEQFF

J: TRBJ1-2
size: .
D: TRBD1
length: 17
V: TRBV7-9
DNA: TGTGCCAGCAGCTCTGCGGGACAGGGAGATGGACTGGGCGGCTACACCTTC
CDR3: CASSSAGQGDGLGGYTF

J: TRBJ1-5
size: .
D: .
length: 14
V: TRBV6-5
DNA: TGTGCCAGCAGGACAGCTTATAGCAATCAGCCCCAGCATTTT
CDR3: CASRTAYSNQPQHF

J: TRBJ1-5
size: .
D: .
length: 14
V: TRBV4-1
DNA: TGCGCCAGCAGCCCAACAGGAGGCAATCAGCCCCAGCATTTT
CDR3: CASSPTGGNQPQHF

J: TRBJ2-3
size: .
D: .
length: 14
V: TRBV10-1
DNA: TGCGCCGGCCCCCGCCGCCCCAGACAGGGACTGCAGTATTTT
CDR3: CAGPRRPRQGLQYF

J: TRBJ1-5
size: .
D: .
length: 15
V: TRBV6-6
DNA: TGTGCCAGCAGCCTCAGGGTGGGTAGGGATCAGCCCCAGCATTTT
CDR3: CASSLRVGRDQPQHF

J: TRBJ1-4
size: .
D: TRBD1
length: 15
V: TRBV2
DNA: TGTGCCAGCAGTGACCCGGGACAGAATAATGAAAAACTGTTTTTT
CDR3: CASSDPGQNNEKLFF

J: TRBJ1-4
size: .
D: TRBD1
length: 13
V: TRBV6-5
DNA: TGTGCCATTACCGACAGGGCGGGGGAAAAACTGTTTTTT
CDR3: CAITDRAGEKLFF

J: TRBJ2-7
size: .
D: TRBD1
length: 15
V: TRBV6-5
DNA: TGTGCCAGCAGTAGAGACAGGGGGCGCAAAGACGAGCAGTACTTC
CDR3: CASSRDRGRKDEQYF

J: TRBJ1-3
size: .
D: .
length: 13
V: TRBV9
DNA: TGTGCCAGCAGCGTAGGCAGGGGAAACACCATATATTTT
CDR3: CASSVGRGNTIYF

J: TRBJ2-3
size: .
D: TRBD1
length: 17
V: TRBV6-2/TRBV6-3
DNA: TGTGCCAGCAGTTACGGTCCGAGACAGGGGGATTTAGATACGCAGTATTTT
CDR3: CASSYGPRQGDLDTQYF

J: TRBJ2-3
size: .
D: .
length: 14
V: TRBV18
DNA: TGTGCCAGCTCACCAGGCAGGGGCCCAGATACGCAGTATTTT
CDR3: CASSPGRGPDTQYF

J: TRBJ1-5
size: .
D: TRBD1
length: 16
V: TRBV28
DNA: TGTGCCAGCAGTTTTTTGGGGACAGGGGGCGATCAGCCCCAGCATTTT
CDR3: CASSFLGTGGDQPQHF

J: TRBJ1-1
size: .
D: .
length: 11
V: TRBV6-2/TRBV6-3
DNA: TGTGCCAGCAGTCCCCGAGGTAAAGCTTTCTTT
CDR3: CASSPRGKAFF

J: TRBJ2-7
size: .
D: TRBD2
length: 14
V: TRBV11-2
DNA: TGTGCCAGCAGCTTATCGGGACTAGTTATAGAGCAGTACTTC
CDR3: CASSLSGLVIEQYF

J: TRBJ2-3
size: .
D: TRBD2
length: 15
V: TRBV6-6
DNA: TGTGCCAGCAGGGACGGGACTACTAGCACAGATACGCAGTATTTT
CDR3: CASRDGTTSTDTQYF

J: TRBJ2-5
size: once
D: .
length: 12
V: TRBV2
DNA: TGTGCCAGCAGTGCAACAGGGCAGACCCAGTACTTC
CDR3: CASSATGQTQYF

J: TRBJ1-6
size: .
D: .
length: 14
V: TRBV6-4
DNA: TGTGCCAGCAGGGCCAGCGGCTATAATTCACCCCTCCACTTT
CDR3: CASRASGYNSPLHF

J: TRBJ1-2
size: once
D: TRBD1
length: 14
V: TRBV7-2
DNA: TGTGCCAGCAGCTTAGTACAGGGGCCCTATGGCTACACCTTC
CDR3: CASSLVQGPYGYTF

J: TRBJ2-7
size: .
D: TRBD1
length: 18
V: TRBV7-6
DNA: TGTGCCAGCAGCTTAACCGTGGGTCCGGGACAGGGGAGGTACGAGCAGTACTTC
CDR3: CASSLTVGPGQGRYEQYF

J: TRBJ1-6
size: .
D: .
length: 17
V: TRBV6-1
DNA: TGTGCCAGCAGTGGGGGCTTTAGGGGCTCCTATAATTCACCCCTCCACTTT
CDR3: CASSGGFRGSYNSPLHF

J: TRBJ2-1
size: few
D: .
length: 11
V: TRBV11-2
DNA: TGTGCCAGTAGATTTGGAGGTGAGCAGTTCTTC
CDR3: CASRFGGEQFF

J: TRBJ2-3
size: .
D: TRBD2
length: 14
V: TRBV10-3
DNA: TGTGCCATCAGGGGGACTAGCGGGGGTGATACGCAGTATTTT
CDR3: CAIRGTSGGDTQYF

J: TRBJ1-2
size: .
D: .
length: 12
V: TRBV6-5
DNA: TGTGCCAGCAACGACAAAAACTATGGCTACACCTTC
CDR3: CASNDKNYGYTF

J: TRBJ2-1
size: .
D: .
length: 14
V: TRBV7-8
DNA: TGTGCCAGCAGCTTAGGCGGGACCATCAATGAGCAGTTCTTC
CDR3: CASSLGGTINEQFF

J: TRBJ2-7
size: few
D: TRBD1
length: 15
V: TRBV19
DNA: TGTGCCAGTAGTATGGGACAGGGGCCCTCCTACGAGCAGTACTTC
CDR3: CASSMGQGPSYEQYF

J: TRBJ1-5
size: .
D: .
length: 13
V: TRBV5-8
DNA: TGTGCCAGCAGCTCAAGAACTTATCAGCCCCAGCATTTT
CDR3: CASSSRTYQPQHF

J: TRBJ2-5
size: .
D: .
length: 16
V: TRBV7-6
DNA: TGTGCCAGCAGCCCCGGGGGAGGGGGGCTTCAAGAGACCCAGTACTTC
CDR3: CASSPGGGGLQETQYF

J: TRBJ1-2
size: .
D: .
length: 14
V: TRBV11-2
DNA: TGTGCCAGCAGCTCTAATTCAGGGTCCTATGGCTACACCTTC
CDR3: CASSSNSGSYGYTF

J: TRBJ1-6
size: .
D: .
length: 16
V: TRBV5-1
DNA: TGCGCCAGCAGCCCGTCACAGAGCTCCTATAATTCACCCCTCCACTTT
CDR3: CASSPSQSSYNSPLHF

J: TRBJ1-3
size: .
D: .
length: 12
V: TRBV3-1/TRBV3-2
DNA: TGTGCCAGCAGCCACGGTGTAAACACCATATATTTT
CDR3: CASSHGVNTIYF

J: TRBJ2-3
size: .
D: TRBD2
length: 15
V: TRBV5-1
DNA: TGCGCCAGCAGCTTGGCTAGCGGGAGGGGGGATACGCAGTATTTT
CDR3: CASSLASGRGDTQYF

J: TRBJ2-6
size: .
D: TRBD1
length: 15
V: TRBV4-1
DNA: TGCGCCAGCATGTACAGGGGTTCCGGGGCCAACGTCCTGACTTTC
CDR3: CASMYRGSGANVLTF

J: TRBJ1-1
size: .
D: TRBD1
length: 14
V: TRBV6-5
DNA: TGTGCCAGCATCCCGGGACAGGGGTATACTGAAGCTTTCTTT
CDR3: CASIPGQGYTEAFF

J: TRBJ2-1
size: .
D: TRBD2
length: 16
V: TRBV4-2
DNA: TGTGCCAGCAGCCAACCTAGCGGGGGCTCCTACAATGAGCAGTTCTTC
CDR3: CASSQPSGGSYNEQFF

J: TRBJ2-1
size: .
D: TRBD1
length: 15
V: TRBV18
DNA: TGTGCCAGCTCAAGCCGGACAGGGACCTACAATGAGCAGTTCTTC
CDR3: CASSSRTGTYNEQFF

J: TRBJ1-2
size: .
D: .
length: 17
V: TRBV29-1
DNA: TGCAGCGTTGAAGAGACCCGGGGGGTCCTTAATATCTATGGCTACACCTTC
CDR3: CSVEETRGVLNIYGYTF